This TCR beta chain comes out of a study of shared clonotypes between healthy human individuals. Study-wide context: Per-donor plates numbered three CD4 naive, three CD4 memory, two CD8 naive and one CD8 memory.

The authors loaded roughly 200 ng DNA, around 32,000 T cell genomes, into sorted-subset replicate PCRs. As handled by the study authors: Owing to the provision of junction-only sequences devoid of quality scores by immunoSEQ, filtering differed. This table comes from immunoSEQ multiplex PCR, and its TCRdb copy is limited to in-frame clones, with some not included. D and trimming were read from the DNA, whereas the V and J calls and clone size are those reported in that table. This sample has roughly 1.5 million clones, with about 98% found just once. Worth noting for this clone: Its antigen is not identified.

The CDR3 has 12 amino acids. Germline CDR1 reads MDHEN; CDR2 reads SYDVKM. Trimming pared 6 bases from V and 3 bases from J, leaving 6 bases between. Study outcomes and limitations: Relative to clonotypes present in all four donors, those not shared had lower generation probabilities.

The sequence was obtained from a man in his thirties or forties in good health. This sequence joins TRBV28 and TRBJ2-1, with D uncertain. The sequenced sample consisted of naive CD4+ T cells sorted from blood. Indicated subset: CD45RA+ positively selected. The CDR3: CASRTDYNEQFF. The CDR3 region has the DNA TGTGCCAGCAGGACGGACTACAATGAGCAGTTCTTC.